This TCR beta chain originates from a study of CD8 T cells in ankylosing spondylitis. Study conclusions and caveats: Seven to nine highly homologous variants made up a TCR beta motif that seemed to typify ankylosing spondylitis blood. CD8+ cells made up the disease-linked clones, which were relatively rare in peripheral blood. As reported, disease-linked clones showed significant enrichment in matched ankylosing spondylitis synovial fluid.

This clonotype was counted only a few times. Its antigen is still unknown. Quantitative 5'-RACE with molecular barcodes generated TCR beta libraries. TCRdb reanalysed the 5' RACE reads using MiXCR and keeps one entry per CDR3 protein. The data hold some 240,000 distinct CDR3 sequences, with 18% observed a single time. Trimming took 2 bases from V and 4 from J, leaving 13 bases between them. Germline loops: CDR1 SGDLS, CDR2 YYNGEE. CDR3 length: 15 amino acids. The source is a male donor with ankylosing spondylitis or in good health (not recorded which). The gene calls are TRBV9 and TRBJ1-5; D might be TRBD1 (5 bases). The sequenced sample consisted of blood, either unsorted or a sorted T cell fraction (not recorded which). The CDR3 region is CASSVSGRVNQPQHF. Written as DNA, the CDR3 is TGTGCCAGCAGCGTCTCAGGGAGGGTGAATCAGCCCCAGCATTTT.